The sequence of this TCR beta chain was determined in a study of blood T cell repertoires in COVID-19. The protocol was immunoSEQ multiplex PCR, while the TCRdb copy is restricted to in-frame clones and leaves out a portion. The sample lists around 250,000 clones; approximately 86% were seen once. The clonotype comes from a woman aged 70-85 years with active or convalescent COVID-19. The sequenced sample consisted of peripheral blood.

CDR3 nucleotide sequence: TGTGCCAGCCGCCGGGGACAGGGGGTCACTGAAGCTTTCTTT. Translating it yields CASRRGQGVTEAFF. The J gene is TRBJ1-1, the V gene TRBV5-6, with TRBD1 matching 11 bases. V lost 7 bases to trimming and J lost 4 bases; unmatched junction nucleotides: 6. Germline assignment: CDR1 SGHDT and CDR2 YYEEEE. The CDR3 extends over 14 amino acids. The complete variable domain, with remaining parts taken from reference TRBV5-6 and TRBJ1-1, reads DAGVTQSPTHLIKTRGQQVTLRCSPKSGHDTVSWYQQALGQGPQFIFQYYEEEERQRGNFPDRFSGHQFPNYSSELNVNALLLGDSALYLCASRRGQGVTEAFFGQGTRLTVV.